This T cell receptor beta chain was identified during a study of cytomegalovirus exposure and HLA in healthy donors. Study as a whole: In a previous analysis, 100 million to 140 million unique TCR beta sequences were found from some 200 million T cells. Assignment to the Caucasian-associated ancestry cluster applied to around 82% of the approximately 360 genotyped donors. Broader study findings: Common viral pathogens seemed, in a later analysis, to connect with several of the most significant clusters. Overall, about 160 TCR beta chains were annotated as cytomegalovirus-associated.

The germline V gene encodes CDR1 MDHEN and CDR2 SYDVKM. Germline trimming cut 9 bases from V and 10 bases from J; bases unmatched to any gene: 15. This CDR3 spans 14 amino acids. The PCR made use of 60 Vbeta and 13 Jbeta primers. Some clones are missing from TCRdb's copy, which holds only in-frame ones; the method was immunoSEQ multiplex PCR. The data hold about 180,000 clones, with about three quarters observed a single time. A note on this clone: The antigen remains unidentified.

The sequenced sample was PBMCs. This chain joins TRBV28 and TRBJ2-1, with 7 positions matching TRBD2. This TCR was recovered from a woman in her twenties or thirties in good health and CMV-seropositive. This CDR3 is CASVSGGAYWEQFF. As DNA, the CDR3 is TGTGCCAGTGTATCGGGAGGTGCTTATTGGGAGCAGTTCTTC.